This T cell receptor beta chain was identified in a study of blood T cell repertoires in COVID-19. Profiling relied on immunoSEQ multiplex PCR, and the TCRdb table lists in-frame clones only, not all of them. The table has a few hundred thousand clones, roughly 87% seen once. This CDR3 comprises 16 residues. Germline loops: CDR1 SGHDT, CDR2 YYEEEE. V gave up 1 base and J gave up 6 bases; unmatched junction bases: 9. The sequence came from a man younger than 35 with active or convalescent COVID-19. The sample taken for sequencing was peripheral blood. This chain connects TRBV5-6 to TRBJ2-3; 9 bases agree with TRBD2. The CDR3 sequence is CASSLRPGLAIDTQYF. CDR3 bases: TGTGCCAGCAGCTTGCGGCCGGGACTAGCCATTGATACGCAGTATTTT. Full variable domain (remainder filled in from reference TRBV5-6 and TRBJ2-3): DAGVTQSPTHLIKTRGQQVTLRCSPKSGHDTVSWYQQALGQGPQFIFQYYEEEERQRGNFPDRFSGHQFPNYSSELNVNALLLGDSALYLCASSLRPGLAIDTQYFGPGTRLTVL.